The T cell receptor beta chain under discussion was sequenced for a study of CD8 T cells in ankylosing spondylitis. One entry per CDR3 protein results from TCRdb running MiXCR on the 5' RACE reads. The table includes under 200,000 distinct CDR3 sequences, roughly 10% detected once. Details on this clonotype: A much larger clone differs by one base, so this may be a read error.

Germline V gene sequence: CDR1 WSHSY, CDR2 SAAADI. CDR3 length: 13 residues. The material sequenced was blood, either unsorted or a sorted T cell fraction (not recorded which). J is TRBJ2-3 and V is TRBV10-2; no reliable D call. This receptor was taken from a male donor with ankylosing spondylitis or in good health (not recorded which). The CDR3 bases are TGCACCAGCAGTCGGCCCATCACAGATACGCAGTATTTT. Translated, it gives CTSSRPITDTQYF.